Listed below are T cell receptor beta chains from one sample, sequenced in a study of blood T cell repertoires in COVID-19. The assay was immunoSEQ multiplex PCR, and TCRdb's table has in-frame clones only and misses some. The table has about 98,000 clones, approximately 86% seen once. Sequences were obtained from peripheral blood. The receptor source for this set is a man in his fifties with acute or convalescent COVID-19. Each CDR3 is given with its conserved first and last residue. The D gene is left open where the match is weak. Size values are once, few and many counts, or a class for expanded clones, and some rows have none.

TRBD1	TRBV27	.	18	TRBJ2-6	CASRRDRALLSGANVLTF	TGTGCCAGCAGGCGCGACAGGGCCCTCCTCTCTGGGGCCAACGTCCTGACTTTC
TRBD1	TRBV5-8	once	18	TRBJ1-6	CASSKDRGTSSYNSPLHF	TGTGCCAGCAGCAAGGACAGGGGGACGAGCTCCTATAATTCACCCCTCCACTTT
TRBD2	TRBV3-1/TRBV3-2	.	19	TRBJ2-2	CASSQESRLAVSNTGELFF	TGTGCCAGCAGCCAAGAATCGCGACTAGCGGTTTCGAACACCGGGGAGCTGTTTTTT
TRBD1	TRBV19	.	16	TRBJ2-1	CASSRNRGIVLHEQFF	TGTGCCAGTAGTAGGAACAGGGGGATTGTGCTCCATGAGCAGTTCTTC
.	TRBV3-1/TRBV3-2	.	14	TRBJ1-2	CASSQVQNNYGYTF	TGTGCCAGCAGCCAAGTTCAGAATAACTATGGCTACACCTTC
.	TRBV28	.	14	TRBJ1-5	CASNPTDRNQPQHF	TGTGCCAGCAACCCGACCGACAGAAATCAGCCCCAGCATTTT
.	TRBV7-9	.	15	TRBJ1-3	CASSLFVVAGNTIYF	TGTGCCAGCAGCCTGTTTGTAGTGGCTGGAAACACCATATATTTT
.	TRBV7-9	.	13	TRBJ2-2	CASSPRGTGELFF	TGTGCCAGCAGCCCCAGGGGAACCGGGGAGCTGTTTTTT
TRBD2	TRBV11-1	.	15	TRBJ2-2	CASSLAASGTGELFF	TGTGCCAGCAGCTTAGCGGCTAGCGGGACCGGGGAGCTGTTTTTT
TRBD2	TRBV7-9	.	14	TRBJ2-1	CASSPYGRSNEQFF	TGTGCCAGCAGCCCCTACGGGAGGAGCAATGAGCAGTTCTTC
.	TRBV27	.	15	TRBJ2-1	CASSLRWIRVSEQFF	TGTGCCAGCAGTTTAAGGTGGATCCGGGTGTCTGAGCAGTTCTTC
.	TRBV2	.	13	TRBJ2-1	CASQRRSFNEQFF	TGTGCCAGCCAGCGCCGGAGTTTCAATGAGCAGTTCTTC